This entry lists 18 T cell receptor beta chains sequenced from one sample in a study of blood T cells in healthy people across ages. With a J-beta primer mix and a sample-barcoded 5' primer, a second PCR ran roughly 6 to 12 cycles. TCRdb re-called the 5' RACE reads through MiXCR, storing one row per CDR3 protein. This repertoire shows approximately 780,000 distinct CDR3 sequences, roughly 26% found once; its top ten account for 3%. The same sample was also studied in work on T cells of mothers and their children.

Specimen: blood. These receptors all come from a boy between 5 and 17 years old in good health.

The chain employs TRBV5-1 and TRBJ2-5; TRBD2 aligns across 8 bases. The J call may be incorrect, as the DNA end agrees better with TRBJ2-7. The CDR3 has 17 residues. Germline CDR1 and CDR2: SGHRS and YFSETQ. The CDR3 loop is CASSLDPYFGGAYEQYF. CDR3 DNA sequence: TGCGCCAGCAGCTTGGACCCCTATTTCGGGGGGGCCTACGAGCAGTACTTC.

This clonotype was observed a handful of times. The chain uses TRBV7-9 and TRBJ2-1; 8 bases map to TRBD2. The CDR3 sequence is 16 residues long. V shed 1 base, J shed 10 bases, and the junction held 12 bases outside the gene matches. CDR1 and CDR2 (germline): SEHNR, FQNEAQ (reference sequence). The CDR3 DNA follows: TGTGCCAGCAGCTTAGGTAATAGCGGGGCCCGGGGGGAGCAGTTCTTC. Translation: CASSLGNSGARGEQFF.

The V call is TRBV6-5, the J call TRBJ1-2; maybe TRBD1 (5 bases). The CDR3 contains 14 residues. Looked up from germline, CDR1 is MNHEY and CDR2 is SVGAGI. V lost 2 bases to trimming and J lost 4 bases, with 11 bases between them. CDR3 sequence: CASSYADGAYGYTF. The CDR3 nucleotides read TGTGCCAGCAGTTACGCAGACGGGGCCTATGGCTACACCTTC.

The chain has TRBV5-1 and TRBJ2-5, with D tentatively TRBD2 (5 bases). Trimming shortened V by 0 bases and J by 4 bases, and 13 bases separated the two germline ends. The germline CDR1 and CDR2 sequences are SGHRS and YFSETQ. CDR3 length: 15 residues. The CDR3 DNA follows: TGCGCCAGCAGCTTGGGTAATAGCGTAGGAGAGACCCAGTACTTC. Translation: CASSLGNSVGETQYF.

This clonotype was picked up a small number of times. This chain links TRBV27 with TRBJ2-4; tentatively, D is TRBD1 (5 bases). V lost 2 bases, J lost 5 bases, and 13 bases lay in between. Looked up from germline, CDR1 is MNHEY and CDR2 is SMNVEV (reference sequence). The CDR3 spans 15 residues. DNA for the CDR3: TGTGCCAGCAGTTTAAGTCCAGGGCGTGAAAACATTCAGTACTTC. This encodes CASSLSPGRENIQYF.

The V call is TRBV21-1, the J call TRBJ1-2. TRBV21-1 is noted as a pseudogene. The CDR3 extends over 11 amino acids. CDR3 in DNA: TGTGCCAGCAGCAACGGAGATGGCTACACCTTC. Encoded protein: CASSNGDGYTF.

On this clonotype itself: An end of the junction differs from the germline gene, which may be a read error. CDR3 sequence reads: CVSSNSGGVSYPFF. In DNA, the CDR3 is TGTGTCAGCAGCAATAGTGGGGGCGTTTCGTACCCTTTCTTT. The chain combines TRBV7-8 with TRBJ1-1; D is perhaps TRBD1 (6 bases). Germline V gene lookup returns CDR1 SGHVS and CDR2 FQNEAQ. The CDR3 is made up of 14 amino acids.

The chain uses TRBV5-1 and TRBJ1-1, with a weak D call TRBD1 (6 bases). Germline CDR1 and CDR2: SGHRS and YFSETQ. The V and J ends lost 1 base and 4 bases respectively, with 11 bases between them. This CDR3 is built from 14 residues. The CDR3 DNA sequence: TGCGCCAGCAGCTTGACAGGGTCGATCACTGAAGCTTTCTTT. Amino acid sequence: CASSLTGSITEAFF.

This chain uses TRBV28 with TRBJ1-1; a possible D gene is TRBD1 (6 bases). This CDR3 contains 16 residues. CDR1 is MDHEN, CDR2 SYDVKM, per germline. V was cut by 2 bases and J by 5 bases, with 18 bases left in between. The CDR3 spells CASSLTVLTGGTEAFF. CDR3 in DNA: TGTGCCAGCAGTTTAACCGTCTTGACAGGCGGAACTGAAGCTTTCTTT.

This clonotype was recorded a few times. The chain uses TRBV7-9 and TRBJ2-5; TRBD2 agrees at 8 bases. The germline CDR1 and CDR2 sequences are SEHNR and FQNEAQ (reference sequence). The CDR3 contains 13 residues. J lost 7 bases, V lost 4 bases, and 5 bases had no gene match. The DNA for the CDR3 is TGTGCCAGCAGCTCCAGTCTAGCGGGGACCCAGTACTTC. Protein: CASSSSLAGTQYF. The entire variable domain, with the rest obtained from reference TRBV7-9 and TRBJ2-5, is as follows: DTGVSQNPRHKITKRGQNVTFRCDPISEHNRLYWYRQTLGQGPEFLTYFQNEAQLEKSRLLSDRFSAERPKGSFSTLEIQRTEQGDSAMYLCASSSSLAGTQYFGPGTRLLVL.

The rearrangement joins TRBV7-9 to TRBJ1-2; 7 bases agree with TRBD1. Trimming removed 8 bases from V and 3 bases from J; junction bases left unmatched: 9. The CDR3 totals 14 residues. Germline V CDR1 and CDR2: SEHNR, FQNEAQ (reference sequence). For the CDR3, the DNA is TGTGCCAGCCGGGACAGTTCCCTATACTATGGCTACACCTTC. Its protein product is CASRDSSLYYGYTF.

The V call is TRBV3-1, the J call TRBJ2-1; TRBD2 is a possible D gene (5 bases). Germline V gene sequence: CDR1 LGHDT, CDR2 YNNKEL (reference sequence). The V and J ends lost 3 bases and 4 bases respectively, with 16 bases between them. The CDR3 totals 16 residues. The CDR3 spells CASSHRRDPTYNEQFF. CDR3 DNA sequence: TGTGCCAGCAGCCACCGCCGGGATCCAACTTACAATGAGCAGTTCTTC.

This clonotype was picked up a small number of times. This chain links TRBV2 with TRBJ2-5, with D perhaps matching TRBD1 or TRBD2 (7 bases each). CDR3 size: 15 residues. Germline loops: CDR1 SNHLY, CDR2 FYNNEI. Between the trimmed V and J ends, which lost 0 bases and 4 bases, there was a span of 12 bases. As DNA, the CDR3 is TGTGCCAGCAGTGAAGCCGGCAGGGGGGGAGAGACCCAGTACTTC. Translating it yields CASSEAGRGGETQYF.

The gene calls are TRBV10-3 and TRBJ2-1; possible D gene TRBD2, 6 bases. V was pared by 6 bases and J by 5 bases, with 8 bases between. CDR1 is ENHRY, CDR2 SYGVKD, per germline. The CDR3 is 12 residues long. CDR3 sequence reads: CAIRRGDNEQFF. CDR3 DNA: TGTGCCATCAGGCGGGGAGACAATGAGCAGTTCTTC.

This clonotype was counted at least ten times. The chain employs TRBV3-1 and TRBJ1-4, with D unclear. Per germline, CDR1 LGHDT and CDR2 YNNKEL (reference sequence). The V gene lost 6 bases and the J gene lost 4 bases, with 9 bases spanning the gap. This CDR3 spans 13 amino acids. The CDR3 protein is CASSRRNNEKLFF. CDR3 DNA: TGTGCCAGCAGTCGACGGAATAATGAAAAACTGTTTTTT.

This clonotype has ten or more counts. This chain uses TRBV25-1 with TRBJ2-5; 8 bases align to TRBD2. CDR1 and CDR2 (germline): MGHDK, SYGVNS. Germline trimming cut 1 base from V and 1 base from J; bases unmatched to any gene: 8. The CDR3 is made up of 17 amino acids. The DNA for the CDR3 is TGTGCCAGCAGTGAATTAGGCTTGCGGGGGGCCCAAGAGACCCAGTACTTC. It encodes CASSELGLRGAQETQYF. The full variable domain, in which reference TRBV25-1 and TRBJ2-5 provide the parts outside the CDR3, is EADIYQTPRYLVIGTGKKITLECSQTMGHDKMYWYQQDPGMELHLIHYSYGVNSTEKGDLSSESTVSRIRTEHFPLTLESARPSHTSQYLCASSELGLRGAQETQYFGPGTRLLVL.

This clonotype was seen more than once but under ten times. The gene calls are TRBV5-1 and TRBJ2-5; 10 positions match TRBD1. CDR3 length: 18 amino acids. The germline gives CDR1 SGHRS, CDR2 YFSETQ. The V segment lost 0 bases and the J segment 5 bases; nucleotides outside the gene matches: 13. CDR3: CASSLGGDRGLSEETQYF. As DNA, the CDR3 is TGCGCCAGCAGCTTGGGTGGTGACAGGGGGCTGTCGGAGGAGACCCAGTACTTC.

This clonotype was seen more than once but under ten times. This chain uses TRBV12-3 or TRBV12-4 with TRBJ1-2; D is possibly TRBD1 (6 bases). There are 12 residues in the CDR3. With 10 bases removed from V and 2 bases from J, the gap between germline ends came to 11 bases. The CDR3 bases are TGTGCCATGCGGGGGGCAAACTATGGCTACACCTTC. It is translated as CAMRGANYGYTF.